A single sample gave rise to the 20 T cell receptor beta chains below, sequenced in a study of cytomegalovirus exposure and HLA in healthy donors. Researchers ran the PCR with 60 Vbeta and 13 Jbeta primers. Profiled with immunoSEQ multiplex PCR; TCRdb holds only in-frame clones, not every one. Here the sample spans under 200,000 clones, roughly 79% being singletons. The material sequenced was PBMCs. These receptors originate from a man between 45 and 60 years old in good health and CMV-seropositive.

The chain has TRBV5-1 and TRBJ2-2; D may be TRBD2 (5 bases). Trimming removed 2 bases at V and 1 base at J, with 12 bases between. Germline CDR1 reads SGHRS; CDR2 reads YFSETQ. CDR3 length equals 16 residues. CDR3 coding DNA: TGCGCCAGCAGCTTATATTCCGGGGTGAACACCGGGGAGCTGTTTTTT. Its translation: CASSLYSGVNTGELFF. Looking up the rest from reference TRBV5-1 and TRBJ2-2 gives the full variable domain: KAGVTQTPRYLIKTRGQQVTLSCSPISGHRSVSWYQQTPGQGLQFLFEYFSETQRNKGNFPGRFSGRQFSNSRSEMNVSTLELGDSALYLCASSLYSGVNTGELFFGEGSRLTVL.

The chain employs TRBV7-2 and TRBJ2-1; D might be TRBD1 (6 bases). The CDR3 is made up of 15 amino acids. V shed 0 bases and J shed 9 bases, with 15 bases lying between them. Per the germline V gene, CDR1 is SGHTA and CDR2 is FQGNSA. The CDR3 protein is CASSLASWGPPEQFF. DNA for the CDR3: TGTGCCAGCAGCTTAGCGTCTTGGGGGCCACCTGAGCAGTTCTTC.

This chain joins TRBV5-1 and TRBJ2-5, with D tentatively TRBD1 (5 bases). The CDR3 has 16 amino acids. Germline loops: CDR1 SGHRS, CDR2 YFSETQ. V was cut by 3 bases and J by 2 bases, with 17 bases left in between. This chain's CDR3 is CASSSNAGQRQETQYF. As DNA, the CDR3 is TGCGCCAGCAGCTCAAACGCCGGACAACGGCAAGAGACCCAGTACTTC.

The rearrangement links TRBV19 to TRBJ1-5; D call uncertain. The CDR3 totals 14 residues. Germline V gene sequence: CDR1 LNHDA, CDR2 SQIVND (reference sequence). The V end was cut by 3 bases, the J end by 7 bases, with 13 bases between. In DNA, the CDR3 is TGTGCCAGTAGTATCCCCCCCACCAGGCAGCCCCAGCATTTT. Residues: CASSIPPTRQPQHF.

The chain recombines TRBV20-1 with TRBJ1-2, with D unclear. CDR1 is DFQATT, CDR2 SNEGSKA, per germline (reference sequence). Deletions cut 4 bases from V and 6 bases from J, with 3 bases between. CDR3 length: 9 amino acids. The CDR3 DNA follows: TGCAGTGCTATAAATGGCTACACCTTC. Translating it yields CSAINGYTF.

This chain's CDR3 is CASSIVITGEAFF. The CDR3 DNA sequence: TGTGCCAGTAGTATCGTGATAACGGGTGAAGCTTTCTTT. The V and J genes are TRBV19 and TRBJ1-1; D is undetermined. The V gene lost 3 bases and the J gene lost 7 bases, with 12 bases spanning the gap. Per germline, CDR1 LNHDA and CDR2 SQIVND (reference sequence). The CDR3 totals 13 residues. Full variable domain (rest looked up from reference TRBV19 and TRBJ1-1): DGGITQSPKYLFRKEGQNVTLSCEQNLNHDAMYWYRQDPGQGLRLIYYSQIVNDFQKGDIAEGYSVSREKKESFPLTVTSAQKNPTAFYLCASSIVITGEAFFGQGTRLTVV.

The rearrangement uses TRBV5-6 and TRBJ2-1, with D tentatively TRBD2 (5 bases). The V gene's germline CDR1 is SGHDT and CDR2 YYEEEE. This CDR3 is 14 amino acids long. Trimming cost V 2 bases and J 12 bases, with 18 bases left between them. Here the CDR3 DNA reads TGTGCCAGCAGCTTCGGCGGGCCCTTACGGGGGCAGTTCTTC. It translates to CASSFGGPLRGQFF.

This chain joins TRBV28 and TRBJ1-5; 9 nucleotides match TRBD1. Looked up from germline, CDR1 is MDHEN and CDR2 is SYDVKM. Trimming removed 0 bases from V and 4 bases from J; junction bases left unmatched: 4. The CDR3 has 16 amino acids. For the CDR3, the DNA is TGTGCCAGCAGTTTATGGGACAGGGGTGTGAATCAGCCCCAGCATTTT. This encodes CASSLWDRGVNQPQHF.

This chain joins TRBV27 and TRBJ2-1, with unresolved D. The V gene lost 2 bases and the J gene lost 0 bases, with 11 bases spanning the gap. The CDR3 length is 16 residues. The germline V gene has CDR1 MNHEY and CDR2 SMNVEV (reference sequence). CDR3: CASSLHGGSSYNEQFF. For the CDR3, the DNA is TGTGCCAGCAGTTTACATGGCGGAAGCTCCTACAATGAGCAGTTCTTC.

The chain combines TRBV9 with TRBJ1-6; the D is unclear. This CDR3 is built from 15 residues. Trimming shortened V by 0 bases and J by 7 bases, and 11 bases separated the two germline ends. Germline CDR1 SGDLS, CDR2 YYNGEE. CDR3 nucleotides: TGTGCCAGCAGCGTAGAAGGAGGGCCCAATTCACCCCTCCACTTT. It codes for CASSVEGGPNSPLHF.

V gene TRBV10-3 combines with J gene TRBJ2-7; tentative D call: TRBD1 (5 bases). The CDR3 is 16 residues long. V shed 2 bases and J shed 1 base, with 15 bases lying between them. Germline CDR1 and CDR2: ENHRY and SYGVKD. CDR3 in DNA: TGTGCCATCAGTGAGGGGGAAGCAGGGTGGTCCTACGAGCAGTACGTC. This translates into CAISEGEAGWSYEQYV.

The chain joins TRBV29-1 to TRBJ1-1; maybe TRBD1 (5 bases). Looked up from germline, CDR1 is SQVTM and CDR2 is ANQGSEA. CDR3 size: 13 residues. The germline V and J ends were trimmed by 4 bases and 1 base, with 10 bases remaining between them. The CDR3 DNA reads TGCAGCGTTGTTGGGGGGTGGAACACTGAAGCTTTCTTT. This gives the protein CSVVGGWNTEAFF. Based on the CDR3 plus reference TRBV29-1 and TRBJ1-1, the full variable domain is SAVISQKPSRDICQRGTSLTIQCQVDSQVTMMFWYRQQPGQSLTLIATANQGSEATYESGFVIDKFPISRPNLTFSTLTVSNMSPEDSSIYLCSVVGGWNTEAFFGQGTRLTVV.

This chain connects TRBV6-1 to TRBJ1-5; D may be TRBD1 (5 bases). Germline V gene data show CDR1 as MNHNS and CDR2 as SASEGT. CDR3 size: 13 residues. Trimming removed 11 bases from V and 4 bases from J, with 15 bases in between. CDR3 in DNA: TGTGCCCCTGACAGTAAGAGTAATCAGCCCCAGCATTTT. Protein sequence: CAPDSKSNQPQHF.

The J gene is TRBJ1-2, the V gene TRBV28; D gene ambiguous. CDR3 length equals 16 residues. Germline CDR1 is MDHEN and CDR2 is SYDVKM. Trimming removed 6 bases at V and 2 bases at J, with 19 bases between. The CDR3 is CASSPFFEAENYGYTF. The CDR3 DNA follows: TGTGCCAGCAGCCCTTTTTTTGAGGCAGAGAACTATGGCTACACCTTC.

The V and J genes are TRBV7-9 and TRBJ2-7; TRBD2 matches at 7 bases. The CDR3 loop spans 15 amino acids. Germline loops: CDR1 SEHNR, CDR2 FQNEAQ (reference sequence). With 10 bases clipped from V and 4 bases from J, the junction kept 16 bases outside the gene matches. This CDR3 reads CATEGTGGGSYEQYF. The CDR3 DNA reads as TGTGCCACCGAGGGGACCGGCGGGGGATCTTACGAGCAGTACTTC.

The chain is built from TRBV9 and TRBJ2-7, with D perhaps matching TRBD1 (5 bases). V was pared by 0 bases and J by 2 bases, with 12 bases between. Germline loops: CDR1 SGDLS, CDR2 YYNGEE. The CDR3 runs to 15 residues. CDR3 nucleotide sequence: TGTGCCAGCAGCGTAGGTGTGACAGCAGCCTACGAGCAGTACTTC. Translation gives CASSVGVTAAYEQYF.

The chain uses TRBV9 and TRBJ2-7; 7 nucleotides match TRBD1. V shed 0 bases, J shed 3 bases, and the junction held 9 bases outside the gene matches. Per the germline V gene, CDR1 is SGDLS and CDR2 is YYNGEE. The CDR3 extends over 16 amino acids. This CDR3 is CASSVAPQTGIYEQYF. In DNA, the CDR3 is TGTGCCAGCAGCGTAGCCCCCCAGACAGGGATCTACGAGCAGTACTTC.

CDR3 sequence (DNA): TGCGCCAGCAGCTCCGGACTCCCCAGGGGATTCTACGAGCAGTACTTC. Translating it yields CASSSGLPRGFYEQYF. The chain is built from TRBV5-1 and TRBJ2-7; D perhaps matches TRBD1 (6 bases). The V and J ends lost 3 bases and 3 bases respectively, with 19 bases between them. The CDR3 has 16 amino acids. The germline CDR1 and CDR2 sequences are SGHRS and YFSETQ.

CDR3 nucleotide sequence: TGTGCCAGCAGCGTGGGTATCGGACTAGCGGGGGGTAGCACAGATACGCAGTATTTT. This sequence encodes CASSVGIGLAGGSTDTQYF. This chain links TRBV9 with TRBJ2-3, with 14 bases that match TRBD2. The V gene end was trimmed by 2 bases and the J gene end by 0 bases; junction bases not matched to a gene: 8. CDR1 is SGDLS and CDR2 is YYNGEE in the germline V gene. The CDR3 is 19 residues long.

The chain recombines TRBV19 with TRBJ1-2; 8 bases are shared with TRBD1. The junction had 15 bases not matched to a gene; V was cut back by 4 bases and J by 14 bases. The CDR3 covers 14 residues. In germline, CDR1 is LNHDA, CDR2 SQIVND (reference sequence). In DNA, the CDR3 is TGTGCCAGTAGTAGCGAGGGACAGGCGCTGAATTCGACCTTC. It encodes CASSSEGQALNSTF. Using reference TRBV19 and TRBJ1-2 for the parts outside the CDR3, the full variable domain is DGGITQSPKYLFRKEGQNVTLSCEQNLNHDAMYWYRQDPGQGLRLIYYSQIVNDFQKGDIAEGYSVSREKKESFPLTVTSAQKNPTAFYLCASSSEGQALNSTFGSGTRLTVV.